These 9 T cell receptor beta chains were all obtained from the same sample, sequenced in a study of T cells in Graves' hyperthyroidism and ophthalmopathy. From RNA transcripts, TCR beta CDR3 regions were amplified. HTBI primers were used for first-round RT-PCR of the TCR CDR3. A single record per CDR3 protein comes from TCRdb applying MiXCR to the multiplex PCR reads. The sample carries roughly 580,000 distinct CDR3 sequences, 46% recorded once. Input material: peripheral blood or thyroid tissue (not recorded which). These receptors were taken from a woman aged 18-29 years with Graves' hyperthyroidism.

The chain couples TRBV6-4 to TRBJ1-1, with a possible D match to TRBD1 (5 bases). Germline V gives CDR1 MRHNA, CDR2 SNTAGT. Trimming took off 2 bases at V and 9 bases at J, with 16 bases between the two ends. This CDR3 spans 14 amino acids. The CDR3 sequence is CASSDPGATDQAFF. CDR3 coding DNA: TGTGCCAGCAGTGACCCCGGGGCGACAGATCAAGCTTTCTTT.

This clonotype was detected only a few times. The rearrangement joins TRBV7-9 to TRBJ1-1; unclear D gene. V lost 5 bases and J lost 7, with 5 bases in between. The CDR3 is made up of 10 amino acids. CDR1 is SEHNR and CDR2 is FQNEAQ in the germline V gene (reference sequence). CDR3 region: CASSSREAFF. For the CDR3, the DNA is TGTGCCAGCAGCAGCCGTGAAGCTTTCTTT.

Only a few counts were recorded for this clonotype. This rearrangement joins TRBV5-1 to TRBJ2-5; D may be TRBD1 (6 bases). V was shortened by 4 bases and J by 0 bases, with 7 bases between the two germline ends. The CDR3 runs to 13 residues. CDR1 and CDR2 from the germline V gene are SGHRS and YFSETQ. The DNA of the CDR3 is TGCGCCAGCAGCGGGGACAACCAAGAGACCCAGTACTTC. Translated: CASSGDNQETQYF.

Only a few counts were recorded for this clonotype. The chain recombines TRBV20-1 with TRBJ2-5; the match to TRBD2 covers 10 bases. Trimming cost V 0 bases and J 4 bases; bases outside gene matches: 8. The CDR3 contains 16 residues. Looked up from germline, CDR1 is DFQATT and CDR2 is SNEGSKA (reference sequence). This chain's CDR3 is CSARELAGGAAETQYF. The CDR3 DNA is TGCAGTGCTAGAGAATTAGCGGGAGGAGCTGCAGAGACCCAGTACTTC.

The chain is built from TRBV7-9 and TRBJ1-1; D unresolved. The CDR3 is 15 amino acids. Germline-derived CDR1 and CDR2 are SEHNR and FQNEAQ (reference sequence). V gave up 5 bases and J gave up 6 bases, with 19 bases separating them. The CDR3 here is CASSRPGKSAAEAFF. The CDR3 nucleotides read TGTGCCAGCAGCCGTCCTGGGAAGAGTGCGGCTGAAGCTTTCTTT.

This clonotype has only a few counts. V gene TRBV20-1 combines with J gene TRBJ2-7; 7 bases are shared with TRBD2. This CDR3 is built from 14 residues. J lost 6 bases, V lost 5 bases, and 13 bases had no gene match. CDR1 is DFQATT, CDR2 SNEGSKA, per germline (reference sequence). In DNA form, the CDR3 reads TGCAGTGCTGCCCCCGGGACTACGGAAGGCGAGCAGTACTTC. Translated: CSAAPGTTEGEQYF.

Remarks on this clonotype: With a much larger clone just one base away, this may be a read error. The conserved final phenylalanine or tryptophan is absent from the CDR3, which likely points to a read error. The chain joins TRBV29-1 to TRBJ1-1; D is possibly TRBD1 (6 bases). CDR3 length: 13 amino acids. Germline V lookup: CDR1 SQVTM, CDR2 ANQGSEA. The ends were cut back, 1 base at V and 3 bases at J, with 9 bases in the middle. The CDR3 sequence is CSVEGGADTEAFS. Written as DNA, the CDR3 is TGCAGCGTTGAAGGGGGGGCAGACACTGAAGCTTTCTCT.

The chain links TRBV19 to TRBJ1-2; 9 bases are shared with TRBD1. Germline V gene sequence: CDR1 LNHDA, CDR2 SQIVND (reference sequence). The CDR3 has 14 residues. With V trimmed by 5 bases and J by 6 bases, 7 bases remained unmatched. The CDR3 protein is CASSPGQGFHGYTF. In DNA, the CDR3 is TGTGCCAGTAGTCCGGGACAGGGTTTTCATGGCTACACCTTC.

V is TRBV7-2 and J is TRBJ1-4; perhaps TRBD1 as D (5 bases). This CDR3 has 19 amino acids. The germline V gene encodes CDR1 SGHTA and CDR2 FQGNSA. Between the trimmed V and J ends, which lost 5 bases and 0 bases, there was a span of 22 bases. CDR3 residues: CASSPLGGPPPSTNEKLFF. DNA of the CDR3: TGTGCCAGCAGCCCCCTCGGGGGACCTCCGCCTTCAACTAATGAAAAACTGTTTTTT.